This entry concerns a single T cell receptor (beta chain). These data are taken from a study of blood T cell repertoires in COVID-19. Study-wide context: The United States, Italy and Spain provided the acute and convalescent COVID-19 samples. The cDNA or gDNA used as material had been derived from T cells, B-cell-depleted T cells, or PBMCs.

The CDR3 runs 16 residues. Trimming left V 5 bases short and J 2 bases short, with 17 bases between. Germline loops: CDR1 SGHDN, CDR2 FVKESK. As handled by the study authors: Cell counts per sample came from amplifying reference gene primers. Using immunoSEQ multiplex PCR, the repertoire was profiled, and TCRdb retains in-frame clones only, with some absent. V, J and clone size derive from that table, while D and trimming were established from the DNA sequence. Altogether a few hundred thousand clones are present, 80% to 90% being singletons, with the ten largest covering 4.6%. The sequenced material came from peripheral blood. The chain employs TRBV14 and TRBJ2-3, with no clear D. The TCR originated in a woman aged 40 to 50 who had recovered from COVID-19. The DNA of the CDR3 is TGTGCCAGCAGCAGACAAGTCGGTCTTAACACAGATACGCAGTATTTT. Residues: CASSRQVGLNTDTQYF.